This T cell receptor (beta chain) was retrieved from a study of cytomegalovirus exposure and HLA in healthy donors. Broader study findings: Within a later analysis, the majority of CMV-associated TCR beta chains appeared HLA-restricted. Indistinguishability led to the exclusion of some V segments, TRBV6-2 and TRBV6-3 included. TCR beta V- and J-gene trimming, according to a later analysis, was linked to a missense DCLRE1C variant.

The V and J ends lost 3 bases and 3 bases, in that order; junction bases with no gene match: 4. The CDR3 runs 15 residues. CDR1 is SGDLS, CDR2 YYNGEE, per germline. Notes on this clone: The antigen is undetermined.

The PCR was carried out with 60 Vbeta primers and 13 Jbeta primers. This table comes from immunoSEQ multiplex PCR, and its TCRdb copy is limited to in-frame clones, with some not included. The sample carries about 200,000 clones, about 80% recorded once. Source material: PBMCs. This chain connects TRBV9 to TRBJ2-7; TRBD2 matches at 12 bases. The clonotype was recovered from a man aged 40-55 years in good health and CMV-seronegative. The CDR3 sequence: CASSATSGRNYEQYF. As DNA, the CDR3 is TGTGCCAGCAGCGCTACTAGCGGGAGGAACTACGAGCAGTACTTC.